This T cell receptor (beta chain) stems from a study of identical twins. Trimming removed 3 bases from V and 9 bases from J; junction bases left unmatched: 4. Looked up from germline, CDR1 is SGDLS and CDR2 is YYNGEE. The CDR3 has 14 residues. TCRdb reprocessed the 5' RACE reads with MiXCR, giving one entry per CDR3 protein. This sample has hundreds of thousands of distinct CDR3 sequences, with 15% to 20% found just once. Separately, the same data were catalogued under a study of T cells expressing NK-cell markers.

Input material: PBMCs. This clonotype was obtained from a woman between 18 and 30 years old in good health. J is TRBJ1-6 and V is TRBV9, with TRBD1 identical over 9 bases. CDR3 sequence reads: CASSGDRVPSPLHF. For the CDR3, the DNA is TGTGCCAGCAGCGGGGACAGGGTACCTTCACCCCTCCACTTT.